The rows below give T cell receptor beta chains drawn from one sample of a study of T-cell memory formation after mild COVID-19. TCRdb reprocessed the 5' RACE reads via MiXCR and lists one record per CDR3 protein. This sample has about 540,000 distinct CDR3 sequences, with just over 20% found just once. Sequencing was carried out using PBMCs or a T cell subset sorted from them (not recorded which). These receptors were obtained from an adult woman who had mild COVID-19 (a few samples of this study predate the infection). Cell type and time point are not known. CDR3s include the opening cysteine and the closing phenylalanine or tryptophan. Each record gives: CDR3 protein, CDR3 DNA, J gene, V gene, D gene, clone size. D genes are given only for firm matches. Clone sizes are given selectively: once, few, many, or a class where the clone is expanded.

CASSPGAGGNSPLHF	TGTGCCAGCTCACCGGGGGCCGGGGGTAATTCACCCCTCCACTTT	TRBJ1-6	TRBV18	.	.
CSARKQGAYEQYF	TGCAGTGCTAGAAAACAGGGGGCGTACGAGCAGTACTTC	TRBJ2-7	TRBV20-1	TRBD1	few
CAIVEDRRYEQYF	TGTGCCATCGTCGAGGACCGACGCTACGAGCAGTACTTC	TRBJ2-7	TRBV10-3	.	.
CASSYEGAGADRQFF	TGTGCCAGCAGTTACGAGGGGGCTGGGGCAGATCGGCAGTTCTTC	TRBJ2-1	TRBV6-2/TRBV6-3	TRBD1	few
CASSEHRPGLATNNEQFF	TGTGCCAGCAGCGAACACCGACCGGGACTAGCGACCAACAATGAGCAGTTCTTC	TRBJ2-1	TRBV7-3	TRBD2	few
CASSLGGIGEQYF	TGTGCCAGCAGCTTAGGGGGGATCGGCGAGCAGTACTTC	TRBJ2-7	TRBV7-9	.	.
CASSTLFSGRASYNEQFF	TGCGCCAGCAGCACACTCTTTAGCGGGAGGGCCTCCTACAATGAGCAGTTCTTC	TRBJ2-1	TRBV5-1	TRBD2	few
CASSQVGPRELFF	TGCGCCAGCAGCCAAGTCGGGCCGAGGGAGCTGTTTTTT	TRBJ2-2	TRBV4-1	.	.
CASSRWTGTTKNIQYF	TGTGCCAGCAGCCGTTGGACAGGCACCACCAAAAACATTCAGTACTTC	TRBJ2-4	TRBV21-1	.	.
CASSPTGALNTEAFF	TGCGCCAGCAGCCCGACAGGGGCTTTGAACACTGAAGCTTTCTTT	TRBJ1-1	TRBV4-1	TRBD1	few
CSADMGTGMYQPQHF	TGCAGTGCTGATATGGGGACAGGGATGTATCAGCCCCAGCATTTT	TRBJ1-5	TRBV20-1	TRBD1	.
CASSQVEGGNSPLHF	TGCGCCAGCAGCCAAGTCGAGGGTGGAAATTCACCCCTCCACTTT	TRBJ1-6	TRBV4-1	.	.
CASSSWGGGRDEQYF	TGTGCCAGCAGCTCCTGGGGTGGGGGAAGGGACGAGCAGTACTTC	TRBJ2-7	TRBV7-8	.	.
CATSESGRDEETQYF	TGTGCCACCAGTGAGAGCGGGAGGGATGAGGAGACCCAGTACTTC	TRBJ2-5	TRBV24-1	TRBD2	many
CASSPGTGPYGYTF	TGTGCCAGCTCACCCGGGACAGGGCCCTATGGCTACACCTTC	TRBJ1-2	TRBV18	TRBD1	few
CASSLGAGLALSSYEQYF	TGCGCCAGCAGCTTGGGGGCCGGACTAGCCTTGAGCTCCTACGAGCAGTACTTC	TRBJ2-7	TRBV5-1	TRBD2	few
CASRQRTGLNTEAFF	TGCGCCAGCAGGCAGCGAACAGGGTTGAACACTGAAGCTTTCTTT	TRBJ1-1	TRBV5-1	.	few
CATSVEIAGFTDTQYF	TGTGCCACCAGCGTCGAGATAGCGGGGTTTACAGATACGCAGTATTTT	TRBJ2-3	TRBV15	TRBD2	.
CSVGLAGGSFYEQYF	TGCAGCGTTGGACTAGCGGGGGGTTCCTTCTACGAGCAGTACTTC	TRBJ2-7	TRBV29-1	TRBD2	.
CASSTRDSGYTF	TGTGCCAGCAGTACCCGGGACAGTGGCTACACCTTC	TRBJ1-2	TRBV27	TRBD1	few
CASSPQYPPTLADYNEQFF	TGCGCCAGCAGCCCTCAGTATCCCCCGACGCTAGCGGATTACAATGAGCAGTTCTTC	TRBJ2-1	TRBV5-1	TRBD2	.
CASSDLQTYGYTF	TGTGCCAGCTCAGATTTACAGACCTATGGCTACACCTTC	TRBJ1-2	TRBV18	.	once
CASSYSPLAGDYEQYF	TGTGCCAGCAGCTACTCCCCGCTAGCGGGAGACTACGAGCAGTACTTC	TRBJ2-7	TRBV7-9	TRBD2	.
CASSPNWGEHTEAFF	TGTGCCAGCTCACCAAATTGGGGTGAACACACTGAAGCTTTCTTT	TRBJ1-1	TRBV18	.	.
CAWSVEPGDSYGYTF	TGTGCCTGGAGTGTTGAGCCAGGGGACAGCTATGGCTACACCTTC	TRBJ1-2	TRBV30	TRBD1	few
CASSYPGLAVTYEQYF	TGTGCCAGCAGTTACCCGGGACTAGCGGTGACCTACGAGCAGTACTTC	TRBJ2-7	TRBV6-2/TRBV6-3	TRBD2	few